This T cell receptor beta chain is drawn from a study of Tregs in tolerant kidney transplant recipients (dated by TCRdb to between 2018 and 2020). Broadly, across the study: Other Treg samples came from an approximately 3-day mixed lymphocyte reaction with belatacept, some followed by a roughly 5-day donor restimulation, before sorting recipient CD4+CD25+CD127- cells. Antibodies distinguished recipient from donor cells when sorting primary belatacept mixed lymphocyte reaction cultures. Before combined kidney and bone marrow transplantation, this study identified donor-specific regulatory T cells using TCRbeta sequencing and then followed those same cells after transplant. Several methods of expanding Tregs specific for an allogeneic donor were compared by TCRbeta repertoire sequencing in a few healthy controls. Study-wide conclusions, independent of this receptor: Expanding Tregs with activated donor B cells appeared to identify the most biologically relevant and donor-specific TCRbeta repertoire. Biological reproducibility was not examined directly, but technical replication error appeared to be minimal. Because only a small number of patients were included, the study had limitations, and the results will need to be validated in larger populations as well as under other immunosuppression protocols.

Healthy control blood came either as purchased buffy coats or from healthy volunteers. Healthy control blood was processed by Ficoll density gradient to PBMCs and cryopreserved; patient PBMCs were collected before and after transplant. As to this clone: The target of this receptor is not known. No clone much larger than this one lies a single base away; base qualities are absent.

For TCRbeta CDR3 sequencing, genomic DNA from the sorted cells was extracted using the QIAGEN DNeasy Blood and Tissue Kit. High-throughput TCRbeta CDR3 sequencing, which included PCR amplification with bias correction and internal controls, was done commercially through immunoSEQ. Per the original workflow: Unique productive TCRbeta sequences were defined by CDR3 nucleotide sequence where primers matched, and otherwise by CDR3 amino acid sequence together with Vbeta and Jbeta genes. Donor-reactive sequences were defined as at least 5-fold expanded in CFSE-low cells versus unstimulated cells, with frequency of at least 0.01% in CFSE-low cells. Repertoire divergence was quantified by Jensen-Shannon divergence using the top 100 TCRbeta sequences ranked by frequency. For any sample with multiple sequencing runs, sorting error was corrected in each run separately before the runs were pooled. Not all clones reach the TCRdb copy of this immuneACCESS table, which keeps in-frame sequences only. Checked studies attribute under half of the gap to unresolved V genes and leave the rest unexplained. That table furnishes V, J and clone size, whereas the DNA furnished D and trimming. The sample table holds approximately 41,000 clones, of which about 95% were seen once. The ten largest make up roughly 0.34% of the sample.

From a lookup of the germline V gene (reference sequence), CDR1 and CDR2 are SGHKS and YYEKEE. V and J are truncated by 1 base and 0 bases respectively, leaving an intervening sequence of 8 bases. Including the terminal cysteine and phenylalanine, the CDR3 comprises 15 residues. The DNA shown is the 45-base CDR3, in frame from base 1. The sequenced sample consisted of Tregs from blood cultured with allogeneic cells. The clonotype originates from a human donor in good health. The sequence links TRBV5-5 to TRBJ2-1; there is no confident call for the D gene. Here is the DNA: TGTGCCAGCAGCTTGAGGGTTGCCTCCTACAATGAGCAGTTCTTC. Its protein reads: CASSLRVASYNEQFF.